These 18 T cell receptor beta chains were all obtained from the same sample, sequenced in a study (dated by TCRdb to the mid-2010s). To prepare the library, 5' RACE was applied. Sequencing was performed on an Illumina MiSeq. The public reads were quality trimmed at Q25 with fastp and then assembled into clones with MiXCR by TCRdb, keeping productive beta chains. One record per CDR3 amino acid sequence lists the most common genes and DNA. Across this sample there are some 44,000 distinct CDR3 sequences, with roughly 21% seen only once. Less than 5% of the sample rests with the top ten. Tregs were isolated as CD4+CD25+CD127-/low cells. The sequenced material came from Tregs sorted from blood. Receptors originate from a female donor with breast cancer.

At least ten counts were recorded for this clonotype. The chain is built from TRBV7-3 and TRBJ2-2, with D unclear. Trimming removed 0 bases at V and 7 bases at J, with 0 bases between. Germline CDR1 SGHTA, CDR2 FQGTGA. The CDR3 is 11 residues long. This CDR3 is CASSLTGELFF. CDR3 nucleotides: TGTGCCAGCAGCTTAACCGGGGAGCTGTTTTTT.

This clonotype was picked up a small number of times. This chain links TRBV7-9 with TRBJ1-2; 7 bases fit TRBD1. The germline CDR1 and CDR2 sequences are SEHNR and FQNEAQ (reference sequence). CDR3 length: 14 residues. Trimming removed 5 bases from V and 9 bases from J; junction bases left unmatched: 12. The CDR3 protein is CASSEQQGRYSYTF. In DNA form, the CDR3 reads TGTGCCAGCAGCGAACAACAGGGGCGCTACAGCTACACCTTC.

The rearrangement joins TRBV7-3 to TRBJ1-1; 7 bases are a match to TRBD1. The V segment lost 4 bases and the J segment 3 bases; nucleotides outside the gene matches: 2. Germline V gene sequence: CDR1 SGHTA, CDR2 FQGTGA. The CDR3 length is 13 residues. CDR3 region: CASSSGQDTEAFF. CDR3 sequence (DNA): TGTGCCAGCAGCTCTGGACAGGACACTGAAGCTTTCTTT.

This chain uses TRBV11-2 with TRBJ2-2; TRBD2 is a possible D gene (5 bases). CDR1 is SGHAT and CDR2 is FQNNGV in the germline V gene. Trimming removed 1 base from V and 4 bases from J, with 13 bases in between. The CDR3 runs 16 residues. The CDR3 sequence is CASSLGRGLLTGELFF. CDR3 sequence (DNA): TGTGCCAGCAGCTTAGGCCGCGGGCTTCTCACCGGGGAGCTGTTTTTT.

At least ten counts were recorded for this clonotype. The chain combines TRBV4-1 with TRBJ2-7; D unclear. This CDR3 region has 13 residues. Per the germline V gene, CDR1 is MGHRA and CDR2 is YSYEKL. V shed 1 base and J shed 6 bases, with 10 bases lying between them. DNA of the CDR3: TGCGCCAGCAGCCAAGCCCCCAGCCTCGAGCAGTACTTC. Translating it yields CASSQAPSLEQYF.

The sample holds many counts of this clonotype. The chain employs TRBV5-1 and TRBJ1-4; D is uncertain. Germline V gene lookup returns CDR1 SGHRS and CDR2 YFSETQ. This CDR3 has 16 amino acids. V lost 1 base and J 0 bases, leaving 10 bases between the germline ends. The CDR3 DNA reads TGCGCCAGCAGCTTGTGGTCGGAACCAACTAATGAAAAACTGTTTTTT. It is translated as CASSLWSEPTNEKLFF.

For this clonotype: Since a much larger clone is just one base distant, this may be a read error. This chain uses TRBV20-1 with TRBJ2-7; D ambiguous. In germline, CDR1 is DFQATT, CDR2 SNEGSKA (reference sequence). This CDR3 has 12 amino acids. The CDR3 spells CRARDSNYEQYF. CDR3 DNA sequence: TGCCGTGCTAGAGACTCTAACTACGAGCAGTACTTC.

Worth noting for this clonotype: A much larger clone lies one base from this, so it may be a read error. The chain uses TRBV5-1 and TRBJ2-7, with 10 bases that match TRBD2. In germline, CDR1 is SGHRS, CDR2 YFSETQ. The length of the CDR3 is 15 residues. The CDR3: CASSPSSGSSNEQYF. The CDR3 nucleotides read TGCGCCAGCAGCCCGTCTAGCGGGAGCTCCAACGAGCAGTACTTC.

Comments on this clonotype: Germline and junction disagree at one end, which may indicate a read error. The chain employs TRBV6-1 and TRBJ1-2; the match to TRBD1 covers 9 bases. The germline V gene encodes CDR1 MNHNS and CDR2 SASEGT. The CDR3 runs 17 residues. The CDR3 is CDSSDRDREFPSYGYTF. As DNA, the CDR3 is TGTGACAGCAGCGACCGGGACAGGGAGTTCCCCAGCTATGGCTACACCTTC.

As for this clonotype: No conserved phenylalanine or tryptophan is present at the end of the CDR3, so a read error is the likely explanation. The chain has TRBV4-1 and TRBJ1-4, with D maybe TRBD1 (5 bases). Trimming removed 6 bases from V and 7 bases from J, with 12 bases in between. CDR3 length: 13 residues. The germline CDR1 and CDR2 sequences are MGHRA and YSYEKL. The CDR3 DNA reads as TGCGCCAGCAGGGGCGCTGGGGGTGAAAAACTGTTTTTA. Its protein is CASRGAGGEKLFL.

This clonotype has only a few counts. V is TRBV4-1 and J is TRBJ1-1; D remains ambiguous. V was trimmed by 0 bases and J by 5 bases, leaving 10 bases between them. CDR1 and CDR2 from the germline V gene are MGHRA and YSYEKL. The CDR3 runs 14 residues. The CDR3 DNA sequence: TGCGCCAGCAGCCAAGAAGGGCCGATAACTGAAGCTTTCTTT. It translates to CASSQEGPITEAFF.

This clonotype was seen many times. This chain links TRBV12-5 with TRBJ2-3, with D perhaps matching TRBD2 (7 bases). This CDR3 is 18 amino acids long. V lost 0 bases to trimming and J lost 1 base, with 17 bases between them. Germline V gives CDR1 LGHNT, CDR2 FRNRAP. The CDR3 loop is CASGLVQSRGACTDTQYF. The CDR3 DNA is TGTGCTAGTGGTTTGGTACAATCTCGGGGGGCCTGCACAGATACGCAGTATTTT. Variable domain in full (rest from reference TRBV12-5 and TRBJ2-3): DARVTQTPRHKVTEMGQEVTMRCQPILGHNTVFWYRQTMMQGLELLAYFRNRAPLDDSGMPKDRFSAEMPDATLATLKIQPSEPRDSAVYFCASGLVQSRGACTDTQYFGPGTRLTVL.

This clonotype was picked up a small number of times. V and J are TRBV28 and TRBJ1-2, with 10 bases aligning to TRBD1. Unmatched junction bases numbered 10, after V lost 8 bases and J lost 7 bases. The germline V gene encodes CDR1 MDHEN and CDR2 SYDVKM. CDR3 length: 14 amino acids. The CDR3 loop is CASSDRGRLLGYTF. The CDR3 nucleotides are TGTGCCAGCTCAGACAGGGGGCGCCTCCTTGGCTACACCTTC.

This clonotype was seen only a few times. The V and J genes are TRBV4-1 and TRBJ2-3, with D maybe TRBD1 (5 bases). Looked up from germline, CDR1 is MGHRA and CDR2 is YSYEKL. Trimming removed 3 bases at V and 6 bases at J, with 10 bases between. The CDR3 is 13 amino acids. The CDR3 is CASSHPRQDTQYF. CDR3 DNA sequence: TGCGCCAGCAGCCACCCTCGACAGGATACGCAGTATTTT.

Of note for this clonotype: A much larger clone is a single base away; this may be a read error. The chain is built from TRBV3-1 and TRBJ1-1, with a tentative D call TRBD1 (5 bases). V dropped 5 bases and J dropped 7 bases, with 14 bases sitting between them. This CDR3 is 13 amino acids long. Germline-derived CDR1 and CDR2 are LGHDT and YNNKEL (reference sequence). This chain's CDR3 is CASSGTPGDEAFF. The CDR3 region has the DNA TGTGCCAGCAGCGGGACCCCTGGGGATGAAGCTTTCTTT.

DNA of the CDR3: TGTGCCAGCAGCCAAAGTTTGGGTTTCTACGAGCAGTACTTC. Translating gives CASSQSLGFYEQYF. J is TRBJ2-7 and V is TRBV14; D is uncertain. Trimming cost V 2 bases and J 3 bases, with 11 bases left between them. Germline V lookup: CDR1 SGHDN, CDR2 FVKESK. This CDR3 has 14 amino acids.

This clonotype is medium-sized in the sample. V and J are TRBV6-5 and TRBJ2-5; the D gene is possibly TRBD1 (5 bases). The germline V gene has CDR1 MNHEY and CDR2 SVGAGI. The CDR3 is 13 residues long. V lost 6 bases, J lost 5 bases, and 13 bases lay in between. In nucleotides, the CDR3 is TGTGCCAGCAGGCCCCAGGGAAGGGAGACCCAGTACTTC. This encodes CASRPQGRETQYF.

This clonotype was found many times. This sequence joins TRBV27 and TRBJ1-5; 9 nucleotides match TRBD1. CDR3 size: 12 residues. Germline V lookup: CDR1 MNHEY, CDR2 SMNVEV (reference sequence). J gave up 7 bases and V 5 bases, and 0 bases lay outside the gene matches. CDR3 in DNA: TGTGCCAGCAGTGACAGGGGGCAGCCCCAGCATTTT. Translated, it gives CASSDRGQPQHF.